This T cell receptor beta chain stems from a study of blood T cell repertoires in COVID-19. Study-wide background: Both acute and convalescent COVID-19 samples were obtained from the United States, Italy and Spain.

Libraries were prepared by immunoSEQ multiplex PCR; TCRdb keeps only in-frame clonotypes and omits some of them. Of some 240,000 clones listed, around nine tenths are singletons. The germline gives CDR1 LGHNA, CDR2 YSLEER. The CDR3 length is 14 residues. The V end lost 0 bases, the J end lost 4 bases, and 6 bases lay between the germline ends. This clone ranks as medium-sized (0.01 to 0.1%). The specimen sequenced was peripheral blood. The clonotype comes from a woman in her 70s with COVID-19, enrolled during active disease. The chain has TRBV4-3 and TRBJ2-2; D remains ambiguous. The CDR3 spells CASSQDGGTGELFF. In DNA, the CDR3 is TGCGCCAGCAGCCAAGATGGCGGCACCGGGGAGCTGTTTTTT.